The 5 T cell receptor beta chains below all came from one sample that was sequenced in a study of cytomegalovirus exposure and HLA in healthy donors. The PCR employed 60 Vbeta primers together with 13 Jbeta primers. Clones were sequenced by immunoSEQ multiplex PCR, and TCRdb holds only the in-frame ones, with some missing. The sample has around 100,000 clones. Sequenced sample: PBMCs. The source of these receptors is a woman aged 25 to 39 in good health and CMV-seronegative.

The V and J genes are TRBV18 and TRBJ2-7; perhaps TRBD1 as D (5 bases). CDR1 and CDR2 from the germline V gene are KGHSH and LQKENI. This CDR3 region has 14 residues. V was cut by 6 bases and J by 2 bases, with 14 bases left in between. CDR3 in amino acids: CASSASWTPYEQYF. CDR3 coding DNA: TGTGCCAGCTCTGCCTCCTGGACACCCTACGAGCAGTACTTC.

The rearrangement joins TRBV5-5 to TRBJ1-1; 8 positions agree with TRBD1. The V gene's germline CDR1 is SGHKS and CDR2 YYEKEE (reference sequence). The J segment lost 5 bases and the V segment lost 4 bases, leaving 1 base of the junction unmatched. The CDR3 totals 12 residues. CDR3 bases: TGTGCCAGCAGCCACAGGGGGACTGAAGCTTTCTTT. The encoded protein is CASSHRGTEAFF.

The chain has TRBV5-3 and TRBJ2-2; D gene ambiguous. TRBV5-3 is placed among ORFs of uncertain function. The CDR3 sequence is 16 residues long. V was trimmed by 5 bases and J by 0 bases, leaving 14 bases between them. The CDR3 protein is CARSRKQRTNTGELFF. CDR3 DNA: TGTGCCAGAAGTCGCAAACAGAGAACGAACACCGGGGAGCTGTTTTTT.

The chain links TRBV6-1 to TRBJ1-5; 8 bases agree with TRBD1. The CDR3 has 14 residues. Germline V gives CDR1 MNHNS, CDR2 SASEGT. V dropped 8 bases and J dropped 4; count of bases not matched to a gene: 7. CDR3 residues: CASRWQGANQPQHF. The CDR3 DNA follows: TGTGCCAGCCGTTGGCAGGGGGCGAATCAGCCCCAGCATTTT.

The J gene is TRBJ2-5, the V gene TRBV10-1, with D perhaps TRBD1 (5 bases). With the DNA end fitting TRBJ2-7 better, the J assignment may be wrong. The CDR3 contains 13 residues. Germline CDR1 WNHNN, CDR2 SYGVQD (reference sequence). CDR3 sequence: CASSEGASYEQYF. CDR3 nucleotide sequence: TGCGCCAGCAGTGAGGGGGCTTCCTACGAGCAGTACTTC.